Listed below are T cell receptor beta chains from one sample, sequenced in a study of cytomegalovirus exposure and HLA in healthy donors. The protocol was immunoSEQ multiplex PCR, while the TCRdb copy is restricted to in-frame clones and leaves out a portion. Of around 300,000 clones in the sample, approximately 90% were seen once. The specimen sequenced was PBMCs. The receptors shown here come from a woman younger than 45 in good health and CMV-seropositive. CDR3s include the opening cysteine and the closing phenylalanine or tryptophan. D genes are given only for firm matches. Clone size is given for some rows only: seen once, a few or many times, or a class if the clone is expanded.

v_gene	abundance	j_gene	d_gene	len	CDR3nt	CDR3aa
TRBV28	once	TRBJ2-5	TRBD2	14	TGTGCCAGCAGTACTAGCGGGGGTATTGAGACCCAGTACTTC	CASSTSGGIETQYF
TRBV27	few	TRBJ1-2	NA	13	TGTGCCAGCAAGGGGAGAGGGGTGAGTGGCTACACCTTC	CASKGRGVSGYTF
TRBV11-2	NA	TRBJ1-4	NA	15	TGTGCCAGCAGCCTGGGAGGGTCAGCTAATGAAAAACTGTTTTTT	CASSLGGSANEKLFF
TRBV30	once	TRBJ2-2	NA	15	TGTGCCTGGCGAGGGTTGGAGAAGAACACCGGGGAGCTGTTTTTT	CAWRGLEKNTGELFF
TRBV4-1	once	TRBJ1-1	TRBD1	14	TGCGCCAGCAGCTTGGGACAGGGGGACACTGAAGCTTTCTTT	CASSLGQGDTEAFF
TRBV7-2	NA	TRBJ2-5	NA	14	TGTGCCAGCAGCGTCGGGACGGTCCAAGAGACCCAGTACTTC	CASSVGTVQETQYF
TRBV5-1	few	TRBJ2-3	TRBD1	23	TGCGCCAGCAGCTGGGGGACAGGGAAGATAGGGGCTAGCATCCCTTATGAGCCAGGTACGCAGTATTTT	CASSWGTGKIGASIPYEPGTQYF
TRBV4-1	NA	TRBJ2-7	TRBD2	13	TGCGCCAGCGGACTAGCGGGAAGCTACGAGCAGTACTTC	CASGLAGSYEQYF
TRBV15	NA	TRBJ1-2	NA	13	TGTGCCACCAGCCCTTCGTTCACGCGGGGCTACACCTTC	CATSPSFTRGYTF
TRBV9	NA	TRBJ2-3	NA	12	TGTGCCAGCAGCCCACTAGGGGATACGCAGTATTTT	CASSPLGDTQYF
TRBV5-1	NA	TRBJ2-3	NA	15	TGCGCCAGCAGCTTGGCCGGGGCCCACACAGATACGCAGTATTTT	CASSLAGAHTDTQYF
TRBV4-3	NA	TRBJ1-5	TRBD1	15	TGCGCCAGCAGCCAAGACACAGGGGGTGGTCAGCCCCAGCATTTT	CASSQDTGGGQPQHF
TRBV27	NA	TRBJ1-6	NA	14	TGTGCCAGCAGTTCCGGGACGGACAATTCACCCCTCCACTTT	CASSSGTDNSPLHF
TRBV6-6	NA	TRBJ2-1	TRBD2	13	TGTGCCAGCAGTTTACTAGCGGGCATTGAGCAGTTCTTC	CASSLLAGIEQFF
TRBV23-1	NA	TRBJ1-2	TRBD1	17	TGCGCCAGTCTAGTCGGGACAGGCCCTAAGATTAACTATGGCTACACCTTC	CASLVGTGPKINYGYTF
TRBV21-1	NA	TRBJ1-6	NA	14	TGTGCCGGACTAGACAGGGCCAATAATTCACCCCTCCACTTT	CAGLDRANNSPLHF
TRBV9	once	TRBJ2-5	TRBD2	14	TGTGCCAGTTCCTCCGGGACTAGTCGAGAGACCCAGTACTTC	CASSSGTSRETQYF
TRBV7-9	once	TRBJ2-7	TRBD2	14	TGTGCCAGCAGCTCGGGGGGAAGCTCCTACGAGCAGTACTTC	CASSSGGSSYEQYF
TRBV7-2	NA	TRBJ2-2	NA	16	TGTGCCAGCAGCCAGCAGGGACCTCTGAACACCGGGGAGCTGTTTTTT	CASSQQGPLNTGELFF
TRBV7-9	few	TRBJ2-7	TRBD2	15	TGTGCCAGCAGCCCCGGTGATAGCGGGAGCTACGAGCAGTACTTC	CASSPGDSGSYEQYF
TRBV7-2	NA	TRBJ2-7	NA	15	TGTGCCAGCAGCCGATCCGGGACGGTTGGCAACGAGCAGTACTTC	CASSRSGTVGNEQYF
TRBV7-9	once	TRBJ1-2	TRBD1	12	TGTGCCAGCAGCTTAGGACAGGGAGGCTACACCTTC	CASSLGQGGYTF
TRBV19	once	TRBJ2-3	NA	15	TGTGCCAGTAGTATATCCAGGGGAAGCACAGATACGCAGTATTTT	CASSISRGSTDTQYF
TRBV7-2	NA	TRBJ1-3	NA	12	TGTGCCAGCAGCTTAGAATTTCCAACCATATATTTT	CASSLEFPTIYF
TRBV27	NA	TRBJ2-7	TRBD2	14	TGTGCCAGCAGTTTAGCGGCTAGCGGCTACGAGCAGTACTTC	CASSLAASGYEQYF
TRBV25-1	NA	TRBJ1-5	NA	14	TGTGCCAGCAGTGAAGACGGTAGCAATCAGCCCCAGCATTTT	CASSEDGSNQPQHF
TRBV19	NA	TRBJ2-3	NA	10	TGTGCCACAAGCGGAGATACGCAGTATTTT	CATSGDTQYF
TRBV2	NA	TRBJ2-7	TRBD2	15	TGTGCCAGCAGTGAGAACAGCGGGAAGACCTACGAGCAGTACTTC	CASSENSGKTYEQYF
TRBV2	NA	TRBJ1-1	NA	14	TGTGCCAGAGGGACATTAGGATTGAACACTGAAGCTTTCTTT	CARGTLGLNTEAFF
TRBV11-2	NA	TRBJ2-7	TRBD2	15	TGTGCCAGCAGCTTAATAGCGGGAGGACTCGACGAGCAGTACTTC	CASSLIAGGLDEQYF
TRBV6-5	once	TRBJ1-1	NA	15	TGTGCCAGCAGTTACGGAGTCAGTTTGAACACTGAAGCTTTCTTT	CASSYGVSLNTEAFF
TRBV2	NA	TRBJ2-7	NA	13	TGTGCCACCACAGGACTAGGGGGAGACGAGCAGTACTTC	CATTGLGGDEQYF
TRBV2	NA	TRBJ1-4	NA	12	TGTGCCAGCAGTGCCAGTAATGAAAAACTGTTTTTT	CASSASNEKLFF
TRBV23-1	NA	TRBJ2-1	TRBD2	20	TGCGCCAGCAGTCAGGACAGCGGACTAGCGGGAGGGACCTCCTACAATGAGCAGTTCTTC	CASSQDSGLAGGTSYNEQFF
TRBV30	once	TRBJ1-3	NA	13	TGTGCCTGGGCCCCTCTCCCCGGAAACACCATATATTTT	CAWAPLPGNTIYF